One and the same sample provided the 23 T cell receptor beta chains below, sequenced in a study of shared clonotypes between healthy human individuals. Repertoires were generated with immunoSEQ multiplex PCR, while TCRdb's copy carries only in-frame clones and drops some. Of more than 2 million clones listed, roughly 95% are singletons. The specimen sequenced was naive CD4+ T cells sorted from blood. Indicated subset: CD45RA+ positively selected. Source of these receptors: a man younger than 35 in good health.

As DNA, the CDR3 is TGTGCCAGCAACCGGGGGGGCCCTTCCACTGAAGCTTTCTTT. The encoded protein is CASNRGGPSTEAFF. This rearrangement joins TRBV6-5 to TRBJ1-1; D might be TRBD1 (6 bases). Per germline, CDR1 MNHEY and CDR2 SVGAGI. Deletions cut 7 bases from V and 4 bases from J, with 16 bases between. The CDR3 is 14 residues long.

This clone was found a few times. Other DNA sequences within the sample encode an identical CDR3. V is TRBV10-3 and J is TRBJ2-7; D gene uncertain. V was cut by 3 bases and J by 3 bases, with 6 bases left in between. The CDR3 covers 12 residues. The V gene's germline CDR1 is ENHRY and CDR2 SYGVKD. The CDR3 DNA is TGTGCCATCAGTGATGGGAACTACGAGCAGTACTTC. It translates to CAISDGNYEQYF.

The J gene is TRBJ2-7, the V gene TRBV7-8; tentatively, D is TRBD1 (5 bases). CDR3 size: 14 residues. CDR1 is SGHVS and CDR2 is FQNEAQ in the germline V gene. Deletions cut 5 bases from V and 0 bases from J, with 11 bases between. The CDR3 DNA is TGTGCCAGCAGCCAACGACAGCCCTCCTACGAGCAGTACTTC. Its translation: CASSQRQPSYEQYF.

CDR3 sequence (DNA): TGCGCCAGCAGCTTGGCCTTGGGGAGGGACAGGGGAATTTACTACGAGCAGTACTTC. It yields the protein CASSLALGRDRGIYYEQYF. This chain connects TRBV5-1 to TRBJ2-7, with 10 bases fitting TRBD1. V shed 0 bases, J shed 3 bases, and the junction held 15 bases outside the gene matches. Germline CDR1 reads SGHRS; CDR2 reads YFSETQ. The CDR3 consists of 19 residues.

V and J are TRBV30 and TRBJ1-5; 9 bases are shared with TRBD1. V lost 4 bases, J lost 4 bases, and 5 bases stayed unmatched. The CDR3 has 14 residues. Germline V lookup: CDR1 GTSNPN, CDR2 SVGIG (reference sequence). This chain's CDR3 is CAWTRDRENQPQHF. DNA for the CDR3: TGTGCCTGGACCCGGGACAGGGAGAATCAGCCCCAGCATTTT.

This chain uses TRBV11-2 with TRBJ2-1, with 10 bases matching TRBD1. Trimming took 5 bases from V and 8 from J; bases not matched to a gene: 6. The germline gives CDR1 SGHAT, CDR2 FQNNGV. The CDR3 runs 14 residues. The CDR3 DNA follows: TGTGCCAGCAGCGCCCGGGACAGGGGCTATGAGCAGTTCTTC. Protein product: CASSARDRGYEQFF.

Remarks on this clone: The identical CDR3 is also encoded by other nucleotide sequences in the sample. The rearrangement links TRBV7-9 to TRBJ2-1; tentatively, D is TRBD2 (5 bases). Germline loops: CDR1 SEHNR, CDR2 FQNEAQ (reference sequence). The V and J ends lost 2 bases and 7 bases respectively, with 9 bases between them. The CDR3 totals 13 residues. The DNA of the CDR3 is TGTGCCAGCAGCTTAAGCGGTGGTAATGAGCAGTTCTTC. Translated: CASSLSGGNEQFF.

The chain recombines TRBV5-6 with TRBJ1-5, with TRBD1 matching 9 bases. Per germline, CDR1 SGHDT and CDR2 YYEEEE. The CDR3 spans 15 residues. The V gene end was trimmed by 2 bases and the J gene end by 5 bases; junction bases not matched to a gene: 5. The CDR3 coding sequence is TGTGCCAGCAGCTTCGGGGGACAGGGCCATCAGCCCCAGCATTTT. Translation gives CASSFGGQGHQPQHF.

The rearrangement links TRBV6-7 to TRBJ1-3; D is unresolved. TRBV6-7 is recorded as an ORF, its role being uncertain. V was clipped by 10 bases and J by 0 bases, with 10 bases between them. There are 13 residues in the CDR3. The CDR3 region is CAISRDSGNTIYF. The CDR3 DNA reads TGTGCCATTTCAAGGGACTCTGGAAACACCATATATTTT.

This chain links TRBV29-1 with TRBJ2-7; possibly TRBD1 for D (6 bases). Trimming took off 0 bases at V and 0 bases at J, with 12 bases between the two ends. This CDR3 is built from 15 residues. Germline CDR1 is SQVTM and CDR2 is ANQGSEA. This CDR3 is CSVEDHGRGSYEQYF. CDR3 DNA sequence: TGCAGCGTTGAAGATCACGGCAGGGGCTCCTACGAGCAGTACTTC.

With regard to this clone: The sample holds other DNA sequences that translate to the same CDR3. This chain joins TRBV7-9 and TRBJ1-6; D unresolved. The CDR3 has 12 amino acids. CDR1 and CDR2 from the germline V gene are SEHNR and FQNEAQ (reference sequence). V lost 3 bases, J lost 7 bases, and 4 bases lay in between. CDR3 coding DNA: TGTGCCAGCAGCTTGAGCAATTCACCCCTCCACTTT. It translates to CASSLSNSPLHF.

This clone occurred once. The V and J genes are TRBV7-9 and TRBJ2-5; D uncertain. The CDR3 has 14 residues. V lost 5 bases and J lost 1, with 11 bases in between. CDR1 and CDR2 from the germline V gene are SEHNR and FQNEAQ (reference sequence). The CDR3 sequence is CASSPRQTQETQYF. The CDR3 bases are TGTGCCAGCAGCCCCAGACAAACCCAAGAGACCCAGTACTTC.

The CDR3 loop reads CASSESRTVSYSGANVLTF. The CDR3 DNA reads as TGTGCCAGCAGTGAATCGAGGACAGTCTCATACTCTGGGGCCAACGTCCTGACTTTC. The chain carries TRBV6-1 and TRBJ2-6; the D gene is possibly TRBD1 (6 bases). Trimming cost V 2 bases and J 0 bases, with 17 bases left between them. Per germline, CDR1 MNHNS and CDR2 SASEGT. The CDR3 totals 19 residues.

The chain links TRBV9 to TRBJ2-6, with a tentative D call TRBD1 (5 bases). The germline V and J ends were trimmed by 0 bases and 0 bases, with 7 bases remaining between them. CDR3 length equals 16 residues. Germline loops: CDR1 SGDLS, CDR2 YYNGEE. CDR3 nucleotides: TGTGCCAGCAGCGTAGACAGGCCCTCTGGGGCCAACGTCCTGACTTTC. Protein: CASSVDRPSGANVLTF.

The J gene is TRBJ1-4, the V gene TRBV7-9; D is unclear. The germline V gene encodes CDR1 SEHNR and CDR2 FQNEAQ (reference sequence). CDR3 size: 13 residues. Trimming shortened V by 5 bases and J by 7 bases, and 11 bases separated the two germline ends. CDR3 amino acids: CASSPRTGEKLFF. Written as DNA, the CDR3 is TGTGCCAGCAGCCCCAGGACTGGTGAAAAACTGTTTTTT.

This clone was picked up one time. This chain uses TRBV7-9 with TRBJ2-7, with TRBD1 matching 9 bases. Germline lookup yields CDR1 SEHNR and CDR2 FQNEAQ (reference sequence). This CDR3 contains 14 residues. The trim removed 4 bases at V and 5 bases at J, leaving 6 bases unmatched. In DNA, the CDR3 is TGTGCCAGCAGCTACGACAGGGGGTCGGACGAGCAGTACTTC. It specifies CASSYDRGSDEQYF.

This chain joins TRBV7-2 and TRBJ2-7; D possibly matches TRBD1 or TRBD2 (5 bases each). V gave up 5 bases and J gave up 6 bases, with 14 bases separating them. Looked up from germline, CDR1 is SGHTA and CDR2 is FQGNSA. This CDR3 region has 13 residues. For the CDR3, the DNA is TGTGCCAGCAGCCCTAGCCAGGGTCTCGAGCAGTACTTC. Its protein product is CASSPSQGLEQYF.

The chain uses TRBV6-1 and TRBJ1-2; D is uncertain. From germline, CDR1 is MNHNS and CDR2 SASEGT. V was trimmed by 0 bases and J by 0 bases, leaving 8 bases between them. This CDR3 has 15 amino acids. CDR3 in DNA: TGTGCCAGCAGTGAAGCGCCTGGGGCTAACTATGGCTACACCTTC. Protein product: CASSEAPGANYGYTF.

This chain links TRBV6-6 with TRBJ1-1; 7 nucleotides line up with TRBD1. V shed 4 bases and J 11 bases; nucleotides not matched to a gene: 16. The CDR3 runs to 15 residues. Germline-derived CDR1 and CDR2 are MNHNY and SVGAGI (reference sequence). For the CDR3, the DNA is TGTGCCAGCAGTTCTAGGGCGACAGGGAAACACGACGCTTTCTTT. Its translation is CASSSRATGKHDAFF.

A word on this clone: This sample also contains other DNA sequences that code for the same CDR3. The V and J genes are TRBV11-1 and TRBJ2-5, with 9 bases aligning to TRBD2. The CDR3 is made up of 15 amino acids. Germline values: CDR1 SGHAT, CDR2 FQDESV (reference sequence). With V trimmed by 5 bases and J by 1 base, 5 bases remained unmatched. The CDR3: CASSPGLALQETQYF. CDR3 coding DNA: TGTGCCAGCAGCCCGGGACTAGCACTCCAAGAGACCCAGTACTTC. The full variable domain, in which reference TRBV11-1 and TRBJ2-5 provide the parts outside the CDR3, is EAEVAQSPRYKITEKSQAVAFWCDPISGHATLYWYRQILGQGPELLVQFQDESVVDDSQLPKDRFSAERLKGVDSTLKIQPAELGDSAMYLCASSPGLALQETQYFGPGTRLLVL.

The chain joins TRBV9 to TRBJ2-3; 8 bases align to TRBD1. Unmatched junction bases numbered 3, after V lost 5 bases and J lost 1 base. The germline V gene has CDR1 SGDLS and CDR2 YYNGEE. CDR3 size: 14 residues. The CDR3 region has the DNA TGTGCCAGCAGGGCGGGACAGGGCACAGATACGCAGTATTTT. Its protein is CASRAGQGTDTQYF.

The rearrangement uses TRBV19 and TRBJ1-3; D perhaps matches TRBD1 (5 bases). V was cut by 5 bases and J by 1 base, with 12 bases left in between. CDR3 size: 15 residues. Germline assignment: CDR1 LNHDA and CDR2 SQIVND (reference sequence). The CDR3 DNA sequence: TGTGCCAGTAGTTTTCTGGGGGTATCTGGAAACACCATATATTTT. Translated, it gives CASSFLGVSGNTIYF.

This chain connects TRBV19 to TRBJ1-6; no clear D gene. The CDR3 extends over 14 amino acids. Per germline, CDR1 LNHDA and CDR2 SQIVND (reference sequence). V was clipped by 8 bases and J by 1 base, with 9 bases between them. CDR3 nucleotides: TGTGCCAGTTCTACAGAATCCTATAATTCACCCCTCCACTTT. It codes for CASSTESYNSPLHF.